The sample holds a few counts of the clone carrying this T cell receptor (beta chain). Clones were read by immunoSEQ multiplex PCR, and TCRdb kept only the in-frame ones, dropping some. The sample holds 50,000 or so clones; around 74% are singletons and the top ten take over 4%. This CDR3 is 15 amino acids long. V was clipped by 2 bases and J by 4 bases; unmatched bases: 5. CDR1 is MNHEY and CDR2 is SMNVEV in the germline V gene (reference sequence). These data are taken from a study of PD-L1 blockade in urothelial cancer. Time point specified: pretreatment peripheral blood. The sample here was PBMCs, taken around atezolizumab (anti-PD-L1) treatment. The sequence was obtained from a man aged 65 to 85 with urothelial cancer. The rearrangement uses TRBV27 and TRBJ2-7, with 10 nucleotides matching TRBD2. The CDR3 loop reads CASSLGGSGRYEQYF. As DNA, the CDR3 is TGTGCCAGCAGTTTAGGGGGTAGCGGGAGGTACGAGCAGTACTTC.